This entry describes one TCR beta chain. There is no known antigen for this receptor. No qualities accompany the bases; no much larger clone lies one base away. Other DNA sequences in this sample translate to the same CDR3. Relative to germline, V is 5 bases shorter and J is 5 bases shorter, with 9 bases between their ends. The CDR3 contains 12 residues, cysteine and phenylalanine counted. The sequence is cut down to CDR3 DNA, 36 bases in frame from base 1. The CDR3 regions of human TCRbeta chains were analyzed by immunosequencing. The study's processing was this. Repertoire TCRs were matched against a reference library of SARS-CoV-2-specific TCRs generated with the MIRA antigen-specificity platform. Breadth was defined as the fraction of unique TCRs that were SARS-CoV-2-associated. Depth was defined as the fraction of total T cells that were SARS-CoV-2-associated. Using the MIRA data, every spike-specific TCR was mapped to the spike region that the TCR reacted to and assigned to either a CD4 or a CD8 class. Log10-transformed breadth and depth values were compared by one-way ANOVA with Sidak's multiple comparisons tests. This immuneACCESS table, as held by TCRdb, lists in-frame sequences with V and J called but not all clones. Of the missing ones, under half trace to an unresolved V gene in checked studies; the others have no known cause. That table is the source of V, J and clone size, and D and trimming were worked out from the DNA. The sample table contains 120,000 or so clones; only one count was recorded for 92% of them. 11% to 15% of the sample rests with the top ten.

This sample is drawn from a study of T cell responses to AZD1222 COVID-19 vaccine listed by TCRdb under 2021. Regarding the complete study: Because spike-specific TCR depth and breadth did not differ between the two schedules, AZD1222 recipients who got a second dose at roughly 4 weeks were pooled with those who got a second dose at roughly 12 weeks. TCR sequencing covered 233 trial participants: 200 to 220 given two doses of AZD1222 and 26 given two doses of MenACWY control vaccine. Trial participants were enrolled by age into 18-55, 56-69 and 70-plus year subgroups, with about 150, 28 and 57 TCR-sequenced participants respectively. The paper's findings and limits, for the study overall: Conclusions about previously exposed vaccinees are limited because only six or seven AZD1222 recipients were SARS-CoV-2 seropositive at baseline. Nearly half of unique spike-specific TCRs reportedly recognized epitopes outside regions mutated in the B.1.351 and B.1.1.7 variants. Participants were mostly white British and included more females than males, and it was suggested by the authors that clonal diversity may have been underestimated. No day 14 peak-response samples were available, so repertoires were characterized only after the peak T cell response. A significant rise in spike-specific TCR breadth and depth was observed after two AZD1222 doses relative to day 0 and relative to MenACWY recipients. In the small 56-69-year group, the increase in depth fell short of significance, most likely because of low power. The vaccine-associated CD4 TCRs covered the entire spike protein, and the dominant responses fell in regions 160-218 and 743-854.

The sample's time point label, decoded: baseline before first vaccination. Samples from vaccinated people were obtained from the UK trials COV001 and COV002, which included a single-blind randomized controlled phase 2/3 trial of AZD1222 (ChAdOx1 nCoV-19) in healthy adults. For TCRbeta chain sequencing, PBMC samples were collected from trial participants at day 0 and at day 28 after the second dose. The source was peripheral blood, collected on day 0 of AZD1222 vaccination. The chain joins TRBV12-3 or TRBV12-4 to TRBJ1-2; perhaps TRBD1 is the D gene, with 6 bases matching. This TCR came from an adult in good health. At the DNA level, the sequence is TGTGCCAGCAGTCTGGACAGTTATGGCTACACCTTC. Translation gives CASSLDSYGYTF.